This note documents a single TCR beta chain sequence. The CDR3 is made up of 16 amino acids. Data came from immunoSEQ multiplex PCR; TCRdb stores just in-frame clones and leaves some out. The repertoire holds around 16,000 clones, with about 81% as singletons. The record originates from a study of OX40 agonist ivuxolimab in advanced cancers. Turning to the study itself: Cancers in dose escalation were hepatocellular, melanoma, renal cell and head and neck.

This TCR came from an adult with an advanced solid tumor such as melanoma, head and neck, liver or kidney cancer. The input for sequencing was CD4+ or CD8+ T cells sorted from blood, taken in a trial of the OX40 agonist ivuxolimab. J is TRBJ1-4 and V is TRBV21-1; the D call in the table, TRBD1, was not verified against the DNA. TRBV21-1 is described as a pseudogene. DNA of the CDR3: TGTGCCAGCAGCAAATTCCGGACAGGGGATAATGAAAAACTGTTTTTT. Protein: CASSKFRTGDNEKLFF.